This T cell receptor beta chain comes out of a study of T-cell reconstitution after alpha-beta-depleted transplantation in children. The germline V gene encodes CDR1 SGHRS and CDR2 YFSETQ. Trimming stripped 2 bases from V and 0 bases from J, with 21 bases between. The CDR3 is 20 residues long. The TCRbeta library incorporated unique molecular identifiers. TCRdb itself ran the PCR reads through MiXCR, one entry per CDR3 protein. This table holds hundreds of thousands of distinct CDR3 sequences, under 20% found once. Sample: PBMCs, mostly from graft donor cells, taken 360 days after TCRalphabeta/CD19-depleted stem cell transplant. This clonotype was sampled from a male patient younger than 18 who had a stem cell transplant for acute lymphoblastic leukemia, so the T cells may come from the graft donor. The rearrangement uses TRBV5-1 and TRBJ2-6; the D gene is possibly TRBD1 (5 bases). The CDR3 reads CASSLAPGYGQASGANVLTF. The CDR3 bases are TGCGCCAGCAGCTTAGCCCCCGGTTACGGACAAGCCTCTGGGGCCAACGTCCTGACTTTC.